This entry lists 11 T cell receptor beta chains sequenced from one sample in a study of cytomegalovirus exposure and HLA in healthy donors. 13 Jbeta primers and 60 Vbeta primers were used for the PCR. Only in-frame clones appear in the TCRdb table, and some are missing; sequencing was by immunoSEQ multiplex PCR. The repertoire consists of about 83,000 clones, with more than 70% occurring once and the leading ten covering 4% to 5%. Sequenced: PBMCs. The receptor set was obtained from a man aged 55 to 69 in good health and CMV-seronegative.

Only a few counts were recorded for this clone. The rearrangement joins TRBV6-1 to TRBJ1-2; D gene uncertain. Trimming removed 3 bases from V and 5 bases from J, with 16 bases in between. Germline CDR1 MNHNS, CDR2 SASEGT. This CDR3 is 15 amino acids long. Here the CDR3 reads CASSEAENPWYGYTF. The DNA for the CDR3 is TGTGCCAGCAGTGAGGCGGAAAACCCGTGGTATGGCTACACCTTC.

The rearrangement uses TRBV7-8 and TRBJ2-3; 7 bases line up with TRBD2. This CDR3 has 15 amino acids. V trimming: 1 base; J trimming: 11 bases; junction bases outside the gene matches: 12. CDR1 is SGHVS and CDR2 is FQNEAQ in the germline V gene. The CDR3 DNA is TGTGCCAGCAGCTTAGAGGGCCTGGGACTAACATTGCAGTATTTT. Its protein product is CASSLEGLGLTLQYF.

This clone was counted a few times. The chain recombines TRBV5-5 with TRBJ2-2; D might be TRBD2 (6 bases). Deletions cut 4 bases from V and 1 base from J, with 11 bases between. Germline V gene data show CDR1 as SGHKS and CDR2 as YYEKEE (reference sequence). This CDR3 spans 15 amino acids. The CDR3 nucleotides read TGTGCCAGCAGCGTTGTGCGGGGGAACACCGGGGAGCTGTTTTTT. Its translation is CASSVVRGNTGELFF.

The gene calls are TRBV7-9 and TRBJ2-1, with 9 bases that match TRBD2. The CDR3 loop spans 15 amino acids. The V gene's germline CDR1 is SEHNR and CDR2 FQNEAQ (reference sequence). The J segment lost 10 bases and the V segment lost 4 bases, leaving 11 bases of the junction unmatched. This CDR3 is CASSSGLAGLNEQFF. The DNA of the CDR3 is TGTGCCAGCAGCTCTGGTCTAGCGGGGCTCAACGAGCAGTTCTTC.

This chain uses TRBV7-3 with TRBJ2-3, with TRBD2 as a possible D gene (7 bases). The germline V gene has CDR1 SGHTA and CDR2 FQGTGA. Between the trimmed V and J ends, which lost 1 base and 2 bases, there was a span of 16 bases. This CDR3 is built from 17 residues. The DNA for the CDR3 is TGTGCCAGCAGCTTAAATAGGGGGGGACGGTCCACAGATACGCAGTATTTT. This codes for CASSLNRGGRSTDTQYF. Supplemented by reference TRBV7-3 and TRBJ2-3, the full variable domain reads GAGVSQTPSNKVTEKGKYVELRCDPISGHTALYWYRQSLGQGPEFLIYFQGTGAADDSGLPNDRFFAVRPEGSVSTLKIQRTERGDSAVYLCASSLNRGGRSTDTQYFGPGTRLTVL.

The rearrangement joins TRBV5-1 to TRBJ1-2, with 8 bases fitting TRBD1. With 4 bases clipped from V and 2 bases from J, the junction kept 7 bases outside the gene matches. This CDR3 contains 15 residues. Germline V gene sequence: CDR1 SGHRS, CDR2 YFSETQ. Here the CDR3 reads CASSERQGTNYGYTF. The CDR3 region has the DNA TGCGCCAGCAGCGAGAGACAGGGGACCAACTATGGCTACACCTTC. Complete variable domain (other parts from reference TRBV5-1 and TRBJ1-2): KAGVTQTPRYLIKTRGQQVTLSCSPISGHRSVSWYQQTPGQGLQFLFEYFSETQRNKGNFPGRFSGRQFSNSRSEMNVSTLELGDSALYLCASSERQGTNYGYTFGSGTRLTVV.

The chain employs TRBV19 and TRBJ2-3; TRBD1 is a possible D gene (5 bases). CDR3 length: 11 residues. Looked up from germline, CDR1 is LNHDA and CDR2 is SQIVND (reference sequence). With 7 bases removed from V and 5 bases from J, the gap between germline ends came to 7 bases. The CDR3 DNA is TGTGCCAGTACCCAGGGAGATACGCAGTATTTT. It codes for CASTQGDTQYF. The whole variable domain, remainder taken from reference TRBV19 and TRBJ2-3, is DGGITQSPKYLFRKEGQNVTLSCEQNLNHDAMYWYRQDPGQGLRLIYYSQIVNDFQKGDIAEGYSVSREKKESFPLTVTSAQKNPTAFYLCASTQGDTQYFGPGTRLTVL.

The chain recombines TRBV5-6 with TRBJ2-2; 9 nucleotides agree with TRBD1. The ends lost 7 bases at V and 6 bases at J; junction bases unmatched: 4. Germline CDR1 SGHDT, CDR2 YYEEEE. This CDR3 contains 13 residues. CDR3 region: CASRTGDPGELFF. The CDR3 DNA reads TGTGCCAGCCGGACAGGGGATCCCGGGGAGCTGTTTTTT. The variable domain in full, with the rest retrieved from reference TRBV5-6 and TRBJ2-2, is DAGVTQSPTHLIKTRGQQVTLRCSPKSGHDTVSWYQQALGQGPQFIFQYYEEEERQRGNFPDRFSGHQFPNYSSELNVNALLLGDSALYLCASRTGDPGELFFGEGSRLTVL.

The chain has TRBV6-1 and TRBJ2-5; a weak D match, TRBD1 (5 bases). The DNA end lines up better with TRBJ2-7; the J call may be wrong. The CDR3 extends over 13 amino acids. CDR1 is MNHNS and CDR2 is SASEGT in the germline V gene. The CDR3 DNA is TGTGCCAGCAGCGGATCAGGGTACAGCGAGCAGTACTTC. Translated: CASSGSGYSEQYF.

The CDR3 region has the DNA TGTGCCAGCAGCTTGGGAGGAACGCAATACGAGCAGTACTTC. Its translation is CASSLGGTQYEQYF. The V call is TRBV7-8, the J call TRBJ2-7; possibly TRBD2 for D (6 bases). Deletions cut 3 bases from V and 4 bases from J, with 13 bases between. The CDR3 has 14 amino acids. Germline V gene data show CDR1 as SGHVS and CDR2 as FQNEAQ.

The chain combines TRBV9 with TRBJ2-5, with 11 nucleotides matching TRBD2. The junction had 7 bases not matched to a gene; V was cut back by 2 bases and J by 4 bases. The CDR3 runs to 16 residues. CDR1 is SGDLS and CDR2 is YYNGEE in the germline V gene. CDR3 bases: TGTGCCAGCAGCGTTGGTAGCGGGGGGGCAGGAGAGACCCAGTACTTC. This encodes CASSVGSGGAGETQYF.